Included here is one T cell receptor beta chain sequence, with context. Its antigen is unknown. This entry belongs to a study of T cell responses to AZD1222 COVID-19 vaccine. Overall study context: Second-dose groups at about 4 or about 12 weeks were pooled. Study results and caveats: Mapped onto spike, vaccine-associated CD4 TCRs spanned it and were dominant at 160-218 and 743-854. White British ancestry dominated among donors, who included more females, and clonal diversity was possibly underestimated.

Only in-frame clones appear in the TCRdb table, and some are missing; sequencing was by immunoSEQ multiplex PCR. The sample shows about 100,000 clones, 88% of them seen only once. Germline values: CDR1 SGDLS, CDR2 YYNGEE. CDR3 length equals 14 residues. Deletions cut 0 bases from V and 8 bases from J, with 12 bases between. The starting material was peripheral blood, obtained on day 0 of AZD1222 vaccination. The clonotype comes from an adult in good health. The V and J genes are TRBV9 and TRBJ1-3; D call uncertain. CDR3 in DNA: TGTGCCAGCAGCGTAGCTAATGAAGGAGACACCATATATTTT. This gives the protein CASSVANEGDTIYF.